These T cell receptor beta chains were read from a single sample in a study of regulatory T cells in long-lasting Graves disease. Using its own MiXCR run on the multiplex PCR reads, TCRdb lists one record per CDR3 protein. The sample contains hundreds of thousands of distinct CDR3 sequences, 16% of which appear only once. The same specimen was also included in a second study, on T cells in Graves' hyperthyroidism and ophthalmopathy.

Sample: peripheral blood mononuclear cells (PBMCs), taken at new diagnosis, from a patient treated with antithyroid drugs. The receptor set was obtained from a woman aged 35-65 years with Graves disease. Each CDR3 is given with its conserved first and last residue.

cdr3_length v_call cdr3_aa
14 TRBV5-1 CASSLAHLNTEAFF
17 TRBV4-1 CAISHSPGLAGGHEQFF
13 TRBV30 CAWSVGRAETQYF
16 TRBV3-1 CASSQQGGAGGYEQFF
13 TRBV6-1 CASAGTSGETQYF
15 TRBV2 CASKIGTANTGELFF
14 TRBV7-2 CASSLESSPGTQYF
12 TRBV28 CASITGNYGYTF
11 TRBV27 CASIARTEAFF
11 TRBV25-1 CASNYNYEQYF
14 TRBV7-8 CASSSVGDTGELFF
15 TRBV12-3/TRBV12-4 CASSFGAGGSYGYTF
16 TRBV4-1 CASSQDKAGGLNEQFF
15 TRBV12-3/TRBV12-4 CASSLDPEWQETQYF
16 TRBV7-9 CASSPRTSGGASTQYF
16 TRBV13 CASSLGEGSASYEQYF
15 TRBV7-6 CASSLEVRRYNEQFF
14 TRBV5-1 CASSPTGRYTEAFF
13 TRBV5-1 CASSLEGSQGEFF
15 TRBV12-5 CASGLALSVGDEQFF
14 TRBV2 CASRLRQGPGEQYF
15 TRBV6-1 CASRWQGRNTGELFF
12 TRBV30 CAWSERHYGYTF
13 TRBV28 CASSLAQYYGYTF
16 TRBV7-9 CASSLGPGTGGTEAFF
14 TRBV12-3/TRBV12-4 CASTLSGGQETQYF
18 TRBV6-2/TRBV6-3 CASSYRGSYSGAIYEQYF
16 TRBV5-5 CASSLVPGTGVAGYTF
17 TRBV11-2 CASSLGGPGQGDAGLFF
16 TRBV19 CASTDILTRAYNEQFF
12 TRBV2 CASSGTGFGYTF
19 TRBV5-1 CASSLAARGADYSYNEQFF
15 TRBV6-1 CASSEHRVSYNEQFF
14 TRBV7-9 CASSLYWIEDTQYF
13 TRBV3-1 CASSQRGGGELFF
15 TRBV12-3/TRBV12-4 CASSYPPTGVYGYTF
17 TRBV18 CASSPPQAVARPDTQYF
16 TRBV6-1 CASSEASLPSTGELFF
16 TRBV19 CASSIEGKWGNQPQHF
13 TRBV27 CASSWGRVYEQYF
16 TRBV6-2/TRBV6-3 CASSPLKGGTNSPLHF
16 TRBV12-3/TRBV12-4 CASSFEVSLAKNIQYF
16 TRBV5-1 CASSLDVGIKPDTQYF
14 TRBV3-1 CASSHSGGAYEQYF
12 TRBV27 CASTGRDTEAFF
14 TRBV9 CASSVSRKNTEAFF
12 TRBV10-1 CASSEYNNEQFF
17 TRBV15 CATSRGGATSGANVLTF
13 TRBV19 CASSIKPTGELFF
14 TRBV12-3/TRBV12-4 CASMTGHITGELFF
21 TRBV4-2 CASSLSRGRGFPSSSYNEQFF
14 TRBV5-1 CASSPIAGTDTQYF
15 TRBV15 CATSFLLAGADEQFF
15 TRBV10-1 CASSRTSGGQNEQFF
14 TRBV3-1 CASRSLARGEKLFF
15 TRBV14 CASRGGQANTGELFF
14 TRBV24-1 CATSVGHSHNEQFF